Listed below are T cell receptor beta chains from one sample, sequenced in a study of T cell repertoires in cytomegalovirus infection. Their antigen targets remain unknown. From the reads, TCRdb called clonotypes with MiXCR, one entry per CDR3 protein. The sample holds about 340,000 distinct CDR3 sequences; almost 30% are singletons and the top ten take 15% to 20%. The source was cultured PBMCs, collected from culture after CMV antigen stimulation. Source of these receptors: a human donor in good health (CMV status not recorded). Some clones in this sample may be carry-over from other donors' samples. CDR3s include the opening cysteine and the closing phenylalanine or tryptophan. D genes are given only for firm matches. Expanded clones get a size class; other rows say once, few or many, or leave the size out.

J gene,D gene,clone size,V gene,CDR3 protein,CDR3 DNA
TRBJ1-2,TRBD1,few,TRBV28,CASSSSTGDWSGYTF,TGTGCCAGCAGTTCCTCGACAGGGGATTGGTCTGGCTACACCTTC
TRBJ1-4,TRBD1,few,TRBV7-9,CASSLGDRSEKLFF,TGTGCCAGCAGCTTGGGGGACAGATCGGAAAAACTGTTTTTT
TRBJ1-2,-,-,TRBV7-8,CASSLVGGWYGYTF,TGTGCCAGCAGCTTAGTCGGGGGTTGGTATGGCTACACCTTC
TRBJ2-1,-,-,TRBV12-3/TRBV12-4,CASSFDGRYNEQFF,TGTGCCAGCAGTTTCGATGGACGGTACAATGAGCAGTTCTTC
TRBJ1-5,TRBD1,once,TRBV2,CASGTVLTNQPQHF,TGTGCCAGCGGGACAGTCCTTACGAATCAGCCCCAGCATTTT
TRBJ2-3,-,-,TRBV7-2,CASTSRNTQYF,TGTGCCAGCACCTCAAGAAATACGCAGTATTTT
TRBJ2-3,-,-,TRBV7-9,CASSLLLADTQYF,TGTGCCAGCAGCTTACTACTAGCTGATACGCAGTATTTT
TRBJ1-5,-,-,TRBV28,CASSRAGQLSNQPQHF,TGTGCCAGCAGTCGAGCCGGACAGTTAAGCAATCAGCCCCAGCATTTT
TRBJ1-5,TRBD1,-,TRBV7-8,CASSSVGQGNQPQHF,TGTGCCAGCAGCTCAGTTGGACAGGGAAATCAGCCCCAGCATTTT
TRBJ2-1,-,once,TRBV12-3/TRBV12-4,CASSLALRGTSHTYNEQFF,TGTGCCAGCAGTTTAGCGCTCCGCGGGACTTCCCACACCTACAATGAGCAGTTCTTC
TRBJ1-6,-,-,TRBV7-6,CASSFYRNNSPLHF,TGTGCCAGCAGCTTTTACAGAAATAATTCACCCCTCCACTTT
TRBJ1-2,-,-,TRBV6-6,CASSYSMPREGYGYTF,TGTGCCAGCAGTTACTCGATGCCCAGGGAGGGTTATGGCTACACCTTC
TRBJ2-1,-,-,TRBV7-3,CASSPTSVDNEQFF,TGTGCCAGCAGCCCCACCTCAGTCGACAATGAGCAGTTCTTC
TRBJ1-1,-,-,TRBV12-5,CASGLEAVREAFF,TGTGCTAGTGGTTTGGAGGCAGTGAGGGAAGCTTTCTTT
TRBJ2-6,-,few,TRBV5-6,CASSLVAGRGGYSGANVLTF,TGTGCCAGCAGCTTGGTAGCAGGGAGAGGAGGGTACTCTGGGGCCAACGTCCTGACTTTC
TRBJ1-3,-,few,TRBV7-9,CASSPVTRAGNTIYF,TGTGCCAGCAGCCCTGTCACTCGGGCTGGAAACACCATATATTTT
TRBJ1-2,-,few,TRBV20-1,CSARDGGYGYTF,TGCAGTGCTAGAGACGGAGGCTATGGCTACACCTTC
TRBJ2-3,-,-,TRBV7-3,CASSLTGGGSTDTQYF,TGTGCCAGCAGCTTAACGGGCGGGGGCTCCACAGATACGCAGTATTTT
TRBJ2-3,-,-,TRBV7-4,CASRIAVAEDTQYF,TGTGCCAGCAGAATAGCGGTTGCGGAAGATACGCAGTATTTT
TRBJ2-5,-,-,TRBV7-9,CASSSRAQETQYF,TGTGCCAGCAGTTCGAGAGCCCAAGAGACCCAGTACTTC